This T cell receptor beta chain was profiled in a study of PD-L1 blockade in urothelial cancer. Looking at the study overall: A median around 150,000 T cells were found in blood samples.

Generated by immunoSEQ multiplex PCR, the TCRdb table keeps only in-frame clones and is missing some. The sample has 100,000 or so clones; approximately 91% are singletons. This CDR3 has 15 residues. V lost 1 base and J lost 7; bases outside the gene matches: 6. The germline CDR1 and CDR2 sequences are SGHVS and FQNEAQ. The TCR originated in an elderly woman with urothelial cancer. The chain couples TRBV7-8 to TRBJ2-2; 7 bases align to TRBD2. This material consisted of PBMCs, taken around atezolizumab (anti-PD-L1) treatment. DNA of the CDR3: TGTGCCAGCAGCTTAGGGGCGGGGGTTGGCGGGGAGCTGTTTTTT. It translates to CASSLGAGVGGELFF.